A selection of T cell receptor beta chains follows, all from one sample in a study of blood T cells in healthy people across ages. MiXCR, applied by TCRdb to the 5' RACE reads, yields one record per CDR3 protein. Of some 1,000,000 distinct CDR3 sequences in the sample, 25% were seen once. In addition, the sample was reused for a study of T cells of mothers and their children.

Sequenced input: blood. Receptors originate from a girl aged 2 to 9 in good health. Both conserved end residues are part of each CDR3.

v_gene	j_gene	CDR3aa
TRBV7-8	TRBJ2-5	CASSWKRETQYF
TRBV28	-	CASSHLDVQETQYF
TRBV20-1	TRBJ2-3	CSARTDSSRDRGVTDTQYF
TRBV5-5	TRBJ1-5	CASSSALGDRAGQPQHF
TRBV12-3/TRBV12-4	TRBJ1-1	CASSLDERGEREAFF
TRBV10-3	TRBJ2-1	CAISGGGTSGRGDEQFF
TRBV6-6	TRBJ2-5	CASRERETQYF
TRBV12-5	TRBJ2-5	CASGSPSYDQETQYF
TRBV6-5	TRBJ2-4	CASSYSGLVLHIQYF
TRBV4-1	TRBJ2-1	CASSQLTQRDEQFF
TRBV13	TRBJ2-3	CACSLEGRTDTQYF
TRBV7-2	TRBJ2-2	CASSSGLAGSTGELFF
TRBV11-2	TRBJ2-1	CASSFTRAEYNEQFF
TRBV27	-	CASRYGTGRSYEQYF
TRBV6-6	TRBJ2-7	CASRVPQAGVYEQYF
TRBV11-2	TRBJ2-1	CASSYEVAGAWVEQFF
TRBV4-3	TRBJ2-3	CASSQSTFLTSGGIDTQYF
TRBV18	TRBJ2-5	CASSPYGSDQETQYF
TRBV4-1	TRBJ2-3	CASSQVGLDTQYF
TRBV3-1	TRBJ2-5	CASTLPGEEAQYF
TRBV9	-	CASSVNSPTYEQYF
TRBV5-1	TRBJ2-5	CASSFDRDRETQYF
TRBV20-1	TRBJ1-1	CSARWGGALTTEAFF
TRBV4-3	TRBJ2-3	CASSQVAGMETDTQYF
TRBV6-5	TRBJ1-6	CASTRAAGANSPLHF
TRBV9	TRBJ2-5	CASSEGAEQETQYF
TRBV7-2	TRBJ1-2	CASSLELGLIGYTF
TRBV29-1	TRBJ2-7	CSVEVLQGTGEQYF
TRBV27	TRBJ2-6	CASSFRAGANVLTF
TRBV18	TRBJ2-5	CASSMAEKTHYF
TRBV9	TRBJ1-1	CASSAHRELNTEAFF
TRBV6-6	TRBJ2-6	CASTRETGANVLTF
TRBV3-1	TRBJ2-1	CASSQVRGTGGNEQFF
TRBV7-2	TRBJ2-3	CASSLTSGSVDTQYF
TRBV20-1	TRBJ1-2	CSASWDRGHGYTF
TRBV20-1	TRBJ2-1	CSPSGITYNEQFF
TRBV20-1	TRBJ2-7	CSARRTISYEQYF
TRBV20-1	TRBJ2-7	CSARGQGVEQYF
TRBV9	TRBJ1-2	CASSVGPGQIANYGYTF
TRBV6-1	TRBJ2-3	CASSETDTRLLDTQYF
TRBV13	TRBJ2-5	CASSLLSLQETQYF
TRBV20-1	TRBJ2-7	CSARSAGALYEQYF
TRBV29-1	-	CSESGRANEQFF
TRBV6-5	TRBJ2-2	CATSLRADTGELFF
TRBV6-5	TRBJ2-2	CASSYVSGWRYTGELFF
TRBV5-1	TRBJ2-1	CASSSETAQPLSNEQFF
TRBV21-1	TRBJ1-5	CASSFLGPGGNRPQHF
TRBV4-2	TRBJ2-1	CASSQGIAGGLGNEQFF
TRBV9	TRBJ2-7	CASSTMAGDYEQYF
TRBV28	TRBJ2-7	CASSFQSRQVPYF
TRBV7-9	TRBJ2-1	CASSLDDSGLAGAREQFF
TRBV20-1	TRBJ2-5	CSAPKAGFQGTQYF
TRBV27	TRBJ2-3	CASSGLAGGLDTQYF
TRBV6-2/TRBV6-3	-	CASRRLAGGHYNEQFF
TRBV2	-	CASSGGAVSLYEQYF
TRBV20-1	TRBJ2-1	CSARAWAGGNEQFF
TRBV11-3	TRBJ2-3	CASSLGQGPGTQYF
TRBV28	TRBJ2-3	CASRTSGKGTDTQYF